The sequence of this T cell receptor beta chain was determined in a study of T cell changes during pregnancy in multiple sclerosis. The data were produced by immunoSEQ multiplex PCR, yet TCRdb's version contains in-frame clones alone and is incomplete. The sample shows under 55,000 clones, around nine tenths of them seen only once. The CDR3 is made up of 12 amino acids. With 9 bases removed from V and 0 bases from J, the gap between germline ends came to 8 bases. Per the germline V gene, CDR1 is SNHLY and CDR2 is FYNNEI. The J gene is TRBJ2-5, the V gene TRBV2; no clear D. This sequence originates from a female donor with multiple sclerosis, enrolled in a pregnancy study. Sequencing was performed on CD4+ T cells from peripheral blood mononuclear cells, taken before pregnancy. The CDR3 region has the DNA TGTGCCAGTGGAGAGTACCAAGAGACCCAGTACTTC. Residues: CASGEYQETQYF.